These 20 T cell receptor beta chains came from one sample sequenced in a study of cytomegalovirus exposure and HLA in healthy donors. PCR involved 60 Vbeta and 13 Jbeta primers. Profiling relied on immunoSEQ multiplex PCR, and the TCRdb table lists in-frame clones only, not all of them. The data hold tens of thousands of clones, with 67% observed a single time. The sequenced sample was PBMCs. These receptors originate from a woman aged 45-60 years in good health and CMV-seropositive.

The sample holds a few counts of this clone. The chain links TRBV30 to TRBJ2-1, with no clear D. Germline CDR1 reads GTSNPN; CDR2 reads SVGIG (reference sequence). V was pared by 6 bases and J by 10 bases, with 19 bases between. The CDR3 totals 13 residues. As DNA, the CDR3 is TGTGCCTGTGGCTTTAGTTCCCATAGCGAGCAGTTCTTC. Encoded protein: CACGFSSHSEQFF.

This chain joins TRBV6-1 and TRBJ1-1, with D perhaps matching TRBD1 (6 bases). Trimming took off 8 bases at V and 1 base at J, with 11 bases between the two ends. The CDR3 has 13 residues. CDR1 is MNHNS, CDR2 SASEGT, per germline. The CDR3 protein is CASASQGNTEAFF. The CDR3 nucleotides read TGTGCCAGCGCCTCACAGGGGAACACTGAAGCTTTCTTT.

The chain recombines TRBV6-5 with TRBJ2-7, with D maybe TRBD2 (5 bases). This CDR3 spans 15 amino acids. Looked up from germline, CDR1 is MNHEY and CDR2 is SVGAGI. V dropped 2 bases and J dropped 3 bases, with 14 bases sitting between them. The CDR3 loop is CASSYVPGSIYEQYF. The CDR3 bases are TGTGCCAGCAGTTACGTTCCGGGGTCTATCTACGAGCAGTACTTC.

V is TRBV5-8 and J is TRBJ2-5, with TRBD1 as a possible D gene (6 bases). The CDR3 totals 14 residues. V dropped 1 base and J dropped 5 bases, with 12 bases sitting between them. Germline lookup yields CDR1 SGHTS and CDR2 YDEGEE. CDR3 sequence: CASSLLGAGETQYF. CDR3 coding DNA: TGTGCCAGCAGCTTGTTGGGGGCCGGGGAGACCCAGTACTTC.

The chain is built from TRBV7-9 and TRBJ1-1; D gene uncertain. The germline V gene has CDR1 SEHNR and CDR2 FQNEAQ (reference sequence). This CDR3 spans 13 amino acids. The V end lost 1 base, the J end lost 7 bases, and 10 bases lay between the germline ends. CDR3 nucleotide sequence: TGTGCCAGCAGCTTAGAGGTTCGGGGTGAAGCTTTCTTT. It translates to CASSLEVRGEAFF.

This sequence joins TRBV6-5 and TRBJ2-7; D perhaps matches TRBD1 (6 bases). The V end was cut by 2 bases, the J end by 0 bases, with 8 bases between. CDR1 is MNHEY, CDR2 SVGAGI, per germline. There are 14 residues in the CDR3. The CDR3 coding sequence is TGTGCCAGCAGTTACCAGGACAGCTCCTACGAGCAGTACTTC. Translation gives CASSYQDSSYEQYF.

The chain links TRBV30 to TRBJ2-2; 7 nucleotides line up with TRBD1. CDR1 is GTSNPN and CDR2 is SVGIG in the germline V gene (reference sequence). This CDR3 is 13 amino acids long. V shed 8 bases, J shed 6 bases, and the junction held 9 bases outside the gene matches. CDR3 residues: CAGLQGNAGELFF. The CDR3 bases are TGTGCCGGATTACAGGGGAATGCCGGGGAGCTGTTTTTT.

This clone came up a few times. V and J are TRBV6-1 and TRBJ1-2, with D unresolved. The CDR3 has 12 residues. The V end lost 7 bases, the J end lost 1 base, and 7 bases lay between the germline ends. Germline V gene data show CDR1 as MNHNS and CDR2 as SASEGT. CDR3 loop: CASKERNYGYTF. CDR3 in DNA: TGTGCCAGCAAAGAGCGTAACTATGGCTACACCTTC.

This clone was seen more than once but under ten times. The DNA of the CDR3 is TGTGCCAGCACCCGTACTGAGAACACCGGGGAGCTGTTTTTT. It yields the protein CASTRTENTGELFF. The chain employs TRBV7-9 and TRBJ2-2; no definite D call. The length of the CDR3 is 14 residues. The germline V gene encodes CDR1 SEHNR and CDR2 FQNEAQ (reference sequence). Trimming took off 7 bases at V and 1 base at J, with 10 bases between the two ends.

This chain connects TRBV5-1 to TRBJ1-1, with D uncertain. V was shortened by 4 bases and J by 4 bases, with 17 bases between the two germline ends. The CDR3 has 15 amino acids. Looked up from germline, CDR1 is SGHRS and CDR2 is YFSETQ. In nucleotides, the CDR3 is TGCGCCAGCAGCCTGCTCTTACTCGGAGGCACTGAAGCTTTCTTT. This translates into CASSLLLLGGTEAFF.

In DNA form, the CDR3 reads TGTGCCAGCAGTGATAAGCCGCAGCCGGGGCCCCAGCATTTT. Protein sequence: CASSDKPQPGPQHF. The chain joins TRBV6-1 to TRBJ1-5; D gene uncertain. The CDR3 extends over 14 amino acids. Trimming pared 3 bases from V and 9 bases from J, leaving 15 bases between. Germline V lookup: CDR1 MNHNS, CDR2 SASEGT.

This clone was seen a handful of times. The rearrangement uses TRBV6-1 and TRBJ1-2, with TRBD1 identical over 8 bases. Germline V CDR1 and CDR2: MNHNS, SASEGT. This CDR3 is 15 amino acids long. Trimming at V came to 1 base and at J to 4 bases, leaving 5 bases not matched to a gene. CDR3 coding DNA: TGTGCCAGCAGTGAAGAAGCGACAGGGGCCTATGGCTACACCTTC. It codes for CASSEEATGAYGYTF.

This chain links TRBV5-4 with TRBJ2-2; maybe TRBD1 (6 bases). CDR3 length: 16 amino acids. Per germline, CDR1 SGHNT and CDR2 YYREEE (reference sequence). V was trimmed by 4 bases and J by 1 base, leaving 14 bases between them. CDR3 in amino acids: CASSPYTGWNTGELFF. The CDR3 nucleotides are TGTGCCAGCAGCCCGTACACAGGGTGGAACACCGGGGAGCTGTTTTTT.

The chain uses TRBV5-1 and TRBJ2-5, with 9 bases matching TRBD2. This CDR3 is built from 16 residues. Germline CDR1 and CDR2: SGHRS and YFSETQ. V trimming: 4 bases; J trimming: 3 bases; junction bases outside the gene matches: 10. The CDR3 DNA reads TGCGCCAGCAGCCGCTCGGGGATAGCGGGGGAAGAGACCCAGTACTTC. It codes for CASSRSGIAGEETQYF.

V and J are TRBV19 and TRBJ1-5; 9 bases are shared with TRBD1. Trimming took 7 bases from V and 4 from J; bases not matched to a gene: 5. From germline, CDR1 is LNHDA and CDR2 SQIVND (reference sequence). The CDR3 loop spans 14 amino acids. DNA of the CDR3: TGTGCCAGTACCACAGACAGGGGGAATCAGCCCCAGCATTTT. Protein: CASTTDRGNQPQHF.

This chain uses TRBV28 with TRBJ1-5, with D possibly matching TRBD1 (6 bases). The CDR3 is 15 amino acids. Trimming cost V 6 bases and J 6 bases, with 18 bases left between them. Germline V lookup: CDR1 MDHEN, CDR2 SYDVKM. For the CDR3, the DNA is TGTGCCAGCAGAAGATTGCGGGGGGCGACTCAGCCCCAGCATTTT. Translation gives CASRRLRGATQPQHF.

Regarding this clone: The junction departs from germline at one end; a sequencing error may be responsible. The CDR3, as DNA: TGCGCCAGCAGTCAGTCCTCGACCGGGGAGCTGTTTTTT. Its translation: CASSQSSTGELFF. The chain employs TRBV10-1 and TRBJ2-2; the D is unclear. Germline-derived CDR1 and CDR2 are WNHNN and SYGVQD (reference sequence). This CDR3 has 13 residues.

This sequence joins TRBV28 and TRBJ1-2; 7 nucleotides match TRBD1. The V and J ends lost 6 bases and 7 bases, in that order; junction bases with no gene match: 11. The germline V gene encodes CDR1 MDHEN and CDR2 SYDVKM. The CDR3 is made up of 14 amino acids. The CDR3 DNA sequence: TGTGCCAGCAGGAGAGCGGACAGGAAGATTGGCTACACCTTC. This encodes CASRRADRKIGYTF.

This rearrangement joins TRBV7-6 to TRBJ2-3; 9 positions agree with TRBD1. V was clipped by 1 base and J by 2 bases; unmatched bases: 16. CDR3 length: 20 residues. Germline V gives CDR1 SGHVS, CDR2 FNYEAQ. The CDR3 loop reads CASSLVARDRVFGNTDTQYF. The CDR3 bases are TGTGCCAGCAGCTTAGTGGCAAGGGACAGGGTGTTTGGTAACACAGATACGCAGTATTTT.

CDR3 protein: CASSLQVSNTEAFF. The CDR3 region has the DNA TGTGCCAGCAGCTTACAGGTATCGAACACTGAAGCTTTCTTT. The rearrangement uses TRBV11-2 and TRBJ1-1; unclear D gene. V was pared by 2 bases and J by 1 base, with 8 bases between. CDR3 size: 14 residues. Germline CDR1 SGHAT, CDR2 FQNNGV.